Reported below is one T cell receptor (beta chain). This entry belongs to a study of blood T cells in healthy people across ages. The V gene's germline CDR1 is SGHTA and CDR2 FQGNSA. The CDR3 consists of 15 residues. The V segment lost 5 bases and the J segment 8 bases; nucleotides outside the gene matches: 14. The authors ran a second PCR of 7 to 11 cycles using a sample-barcoded 5' primer and a J-beta primer mix. TCRdb reprocessed the 5' RACE reads via MiXCR and lists one record per CDR3 protein. The sample carries some 760,000 distinct CDR3 sequences, 25% recorded once. The same sample was also used in a study of T cells of mothers and their children.

Sequenced sample: blood. The chain joins TRBV7-2 to TRBJ1-2; 7 positions agree with TRBD1. The sequence was obtained from a boy between 10 and 17 years old in good health. The CDR3 is CASSRMTGSRNGYTF. CDR3 bases: TGTGCCAGCAGCCGAATGACAGGGAGTAGGAACGGCTACACCTTC.